What follows are 4 T cell receptor beta chains derived from one specimen sequenced in a study of sequential checkpoint blockade in melanoma. The treatment was: randomized to nivolumab then ipilimumab (arm A) or the reverse (arm B). Sequencing used immunoSEQ multiplex PCR; TCRdb keeps in-frame clones, though not all of them. Counted here are roughly 20,000 clones, approximately 26% occurring once; the ten biggest clones make up 7.2%. Sequenced here: tumor tissue (inferred from file names), sampled from a patient given nivolumab and ipilimumab in sequence. The source of these receptors is a human donor with melanoma.

Written as DNA, the CDR3 is TGTGCCAGCAGCTTAGGGGGAGTGGTAGATACGCAGTATTTT. Translated, it gives CASSLGGVVDTQYF. The chain employs TRBV11-3 and TRBJ2-3; TRBD2 is a possible D gene (5 bases). CDR3 length equals 14 residues. Germline values: CDR1 SGHNT, CDR2 YENEEA. Trimming left V 1 base short and J 5 bases short, with 10 bases between.

The chain employs TRBV28 and TRBJ2-1; no reliable D call. The germline V and J ends were trimmed by 1 base and 3 bases, with 13 bases remaining between them. Germline CDR1 MDHEN, CDR2 SYDVKM. The CDR3 has 16 amino acids. This CDR3 reads CASSLSSPAGYNEQFF. In DNA form, the CDR3 reads TGTGCCAGCAGTTTATCAAGCCCAGCCGGCTACAATGAGCAGTTCTTC.

CDR3 coding DNA: TGTGCCAGTAGTATATCTGGACTGGCCCAAGAGACCCAGTACTTC. It specifies CASSISGLAQETQYF. V usage is TRBV19 and J usage is TRBJ2-5, with D perhaps TRBD2 (5 bases). CDR1 is LNHDA, CDR2 SQIVND, per germline (reference sequence). V shed 2 bases and J shed 1 base, with 11 bases lying between them. CDR3 length: 15 amino acids. Full variable domain (remainder filled in from reference TRBV19 and TRBJ2-5): DGGITQSPKYLFRKEGQNVTLSCEQNLNHDAMYWYRQDPGQGLRLIYYSQIVNDFQKGDIAEGYSVSREKKESFPLTVTSAQKNPTAFYLCASSISGLAQETQYFGPGTRLLVL.

This chain's CDR3 is CASSRASGRAYNEQFF. CDR3 coding DNA: TGCGCCAGCAGTCGAGCGAGCGGGAGAGCCTACAATGAGCAGTTCTTC. The V gene is TRBV10-1, the J gene TRBJ2-1; 8 bases line up with TRBD2. V trimming: 5 bases; J trimming: 2 bases; junction bases outside the gene matches: 8. The CDR3 consists of 16 residues. CDR1 is WNHNN and CDR2 is SYGVQD in the germline V gene (reference sequence).